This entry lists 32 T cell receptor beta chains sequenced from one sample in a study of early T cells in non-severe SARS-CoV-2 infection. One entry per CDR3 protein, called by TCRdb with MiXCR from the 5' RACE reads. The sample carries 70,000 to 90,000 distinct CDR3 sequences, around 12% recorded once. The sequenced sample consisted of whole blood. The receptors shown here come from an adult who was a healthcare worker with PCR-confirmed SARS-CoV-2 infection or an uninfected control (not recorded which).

The CDR3 coding sequence is TGTGCCAGCACTTCTGGAGGGCCCGAAGGCTACAATGAGCAGTTCTTC. Translation gives CASTSGGPEGYNEQFF. The V call is TRBV27, the J call TRBJ2-1, with D possibly matching TRBD2 (6 bases). CDR3 size: 16 residues. The V gene lost 7 bases and the J gene lost 3 bases, with 19 bases spanning the gap. Germline lookup yields CDR1 MNHEY and CDR2 SMNVEV (reference sequence).

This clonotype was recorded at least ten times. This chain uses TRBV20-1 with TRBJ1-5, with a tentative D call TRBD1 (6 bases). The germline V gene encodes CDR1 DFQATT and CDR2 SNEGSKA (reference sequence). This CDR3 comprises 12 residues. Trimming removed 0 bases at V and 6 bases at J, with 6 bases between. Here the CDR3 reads CSAREGAQPQHF. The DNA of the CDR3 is TGCAGTGCTAGAGAGGGGGCTCAGCCCCAGCATTTT.

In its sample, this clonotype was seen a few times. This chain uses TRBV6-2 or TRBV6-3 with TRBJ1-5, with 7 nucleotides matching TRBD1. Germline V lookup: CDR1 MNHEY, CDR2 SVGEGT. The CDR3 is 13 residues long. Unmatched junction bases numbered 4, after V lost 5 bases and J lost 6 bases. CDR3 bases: TGTGCCAGCAGTCCCAGGGGGACTCAGCCCCAGCATTTT. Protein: CASSPRGTQPQHF.

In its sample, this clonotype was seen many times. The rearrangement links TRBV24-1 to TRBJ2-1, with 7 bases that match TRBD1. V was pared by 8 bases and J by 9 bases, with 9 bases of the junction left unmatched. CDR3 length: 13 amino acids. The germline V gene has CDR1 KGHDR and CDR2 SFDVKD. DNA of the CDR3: TGTGCCACCAAGAGGACAGGCATGGGTGAGCAGTTCTTC. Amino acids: CATKRTGMGEQFF.

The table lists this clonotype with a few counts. This CDR3 is CSAIYRDNQPQHF. The CDR3 bases are TGCAGTGCTATTTACAGGGACAATCAGCCCCAGCATTTT. The chain has TRBV20-1 and TRBJ1-5; a possible D gene is TRBD1 (6 bases). V was pared by 4 bases and J by 3 bases, with 10 bases between. From germline, CDR1 is DFQATT and CDR2 SNEGSKA (reference sequence). This CDR3 region has 13 residues.

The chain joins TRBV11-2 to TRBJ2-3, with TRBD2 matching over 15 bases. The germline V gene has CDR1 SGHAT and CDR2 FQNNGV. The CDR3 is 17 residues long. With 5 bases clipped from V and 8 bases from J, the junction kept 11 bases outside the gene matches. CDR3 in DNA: TGTGCCAGCAGCCCTCCCGGACTAGCGGGAGGGCAGGTTACGCAGTATTTT. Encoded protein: CASSPPGLAGGQVTQYF.

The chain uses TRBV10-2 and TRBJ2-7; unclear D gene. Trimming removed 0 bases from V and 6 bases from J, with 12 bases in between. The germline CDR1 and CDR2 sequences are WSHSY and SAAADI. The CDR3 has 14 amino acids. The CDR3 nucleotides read TGCGCCAGCAGTGAGTCGAGAGCATGGGGCGAGCAGTACTTC. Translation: CASSESRAWGEQYF.

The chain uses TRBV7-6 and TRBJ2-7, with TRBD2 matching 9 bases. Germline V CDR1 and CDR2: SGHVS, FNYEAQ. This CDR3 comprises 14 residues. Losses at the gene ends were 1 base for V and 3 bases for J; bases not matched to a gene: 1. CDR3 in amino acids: CASSLETSGYEQYF. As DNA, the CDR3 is TGTGCCAGCAGCTTAGAGACTAGCGGCTACGAGCAGTACTTC.

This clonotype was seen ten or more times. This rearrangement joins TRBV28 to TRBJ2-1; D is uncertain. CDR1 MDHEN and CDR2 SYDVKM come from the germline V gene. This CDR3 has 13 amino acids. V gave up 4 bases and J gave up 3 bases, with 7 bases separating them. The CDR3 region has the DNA TGTGCCAGCAGTTGGGGTCTCTACAATGAGCAGTTCTTC. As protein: CASSWGLYNEQFF. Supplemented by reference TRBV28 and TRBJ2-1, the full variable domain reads DVKVTQSSRYLVKRTGEKVFLECVQDMDHENMFWYRQDPGLGLRLIYFSYDVKMKEKGDIPEGYSVSREKKERFSLILESASTNQTSMYLCASSWGLYNEQFFGPGTRLTVL.

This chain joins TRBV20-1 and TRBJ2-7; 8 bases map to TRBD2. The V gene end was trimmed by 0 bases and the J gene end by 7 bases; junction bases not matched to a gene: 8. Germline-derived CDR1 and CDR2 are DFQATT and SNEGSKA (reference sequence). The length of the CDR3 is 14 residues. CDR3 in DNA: TGCAGTGCTAGAGATCCCTTCGGGGGGGCGGAGCAGTACTTC. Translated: CSARDPFGGAEQYF.

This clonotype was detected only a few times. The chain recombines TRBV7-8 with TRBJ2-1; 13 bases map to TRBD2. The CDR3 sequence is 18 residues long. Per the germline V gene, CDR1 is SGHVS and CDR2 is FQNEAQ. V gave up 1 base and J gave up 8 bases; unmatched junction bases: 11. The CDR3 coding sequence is TGTGCCAGCAGCTTAGAAGGGACTAGCGGGGCCCTCTGGGATGAGCAGTTCTTC. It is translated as CASSLEGTSGALWDEQFF.

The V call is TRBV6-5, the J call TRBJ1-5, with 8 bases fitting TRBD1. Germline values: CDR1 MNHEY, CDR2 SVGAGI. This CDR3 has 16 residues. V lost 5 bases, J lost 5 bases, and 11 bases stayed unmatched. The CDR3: CASSQTGAGFDQPQHF. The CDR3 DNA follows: TGTGCCAGCAGTCAGACAGGGGCCGGGTTCGATCAGCCCCAGCATTTT.

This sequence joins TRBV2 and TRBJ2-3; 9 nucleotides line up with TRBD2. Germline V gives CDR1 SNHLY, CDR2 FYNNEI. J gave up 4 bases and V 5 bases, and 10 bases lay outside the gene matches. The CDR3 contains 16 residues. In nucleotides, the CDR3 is TGTGCCAGCAGTATTCCCCTAGCGGGAAAGGCAGATACGCAGTATTTT. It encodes CASSIPLAGKADTQYF.

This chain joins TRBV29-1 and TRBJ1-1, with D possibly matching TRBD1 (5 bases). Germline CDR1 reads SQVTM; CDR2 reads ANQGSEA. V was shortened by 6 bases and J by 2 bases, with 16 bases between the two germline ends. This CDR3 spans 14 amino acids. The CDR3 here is CSVALSTGNTEAFF. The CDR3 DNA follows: TGCAGCGTCGCCTTATCAACAGGAAACACTGAAGCTTTCTTT.

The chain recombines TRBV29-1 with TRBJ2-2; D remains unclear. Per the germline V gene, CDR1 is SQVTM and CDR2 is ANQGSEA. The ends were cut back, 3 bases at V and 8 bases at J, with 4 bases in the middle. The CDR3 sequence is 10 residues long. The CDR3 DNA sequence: TGCAGCGTTGAGGAAGGGGAGCTGTTTTTT. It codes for CSVEEGELFF.

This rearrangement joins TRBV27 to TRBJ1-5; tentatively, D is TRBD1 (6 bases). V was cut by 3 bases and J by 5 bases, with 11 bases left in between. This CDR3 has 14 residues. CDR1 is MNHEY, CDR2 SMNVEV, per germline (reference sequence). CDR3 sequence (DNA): TGTGCCAGCAGTTTCGGGGGGCAGGATCAGCCCCAGCATTTT. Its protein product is CASSFGGQDQPQHF.

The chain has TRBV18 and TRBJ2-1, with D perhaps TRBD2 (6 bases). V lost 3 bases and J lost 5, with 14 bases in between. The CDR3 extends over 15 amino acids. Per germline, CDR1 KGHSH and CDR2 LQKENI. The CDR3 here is CASSPGRERNNEQFF. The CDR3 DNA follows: TGTGCCAGCTCACCTGGGCGGGAACGAAACAATGAGCAGTTCTTC.

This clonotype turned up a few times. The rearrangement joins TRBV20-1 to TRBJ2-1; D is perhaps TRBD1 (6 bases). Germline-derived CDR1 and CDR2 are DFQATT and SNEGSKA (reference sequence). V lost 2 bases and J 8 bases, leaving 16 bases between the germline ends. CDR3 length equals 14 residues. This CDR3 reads CSARTRGDPYEQFF. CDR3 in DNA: TGCAGTGCTAGAACCAGGGGCGACCCGTATGAGCAGTTCTTC.

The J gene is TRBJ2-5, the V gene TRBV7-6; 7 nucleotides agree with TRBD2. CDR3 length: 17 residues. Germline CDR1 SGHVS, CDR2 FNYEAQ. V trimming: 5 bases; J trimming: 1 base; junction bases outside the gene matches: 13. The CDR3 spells CASSGPTSPTIQETQYF. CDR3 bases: TGTGCCAGCAGCGGACCGACTAGCCCGACAATCCAAGAGACCCAGTACTTC.

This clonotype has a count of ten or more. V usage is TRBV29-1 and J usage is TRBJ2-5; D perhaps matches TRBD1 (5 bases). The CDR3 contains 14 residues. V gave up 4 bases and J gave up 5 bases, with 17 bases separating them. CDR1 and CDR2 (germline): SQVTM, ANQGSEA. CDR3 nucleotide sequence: TGCAGCGTTGCTCGAGACCAGGGCGGTGAGACCCAGTACTTC. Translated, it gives CSVARDQGGETQYF.

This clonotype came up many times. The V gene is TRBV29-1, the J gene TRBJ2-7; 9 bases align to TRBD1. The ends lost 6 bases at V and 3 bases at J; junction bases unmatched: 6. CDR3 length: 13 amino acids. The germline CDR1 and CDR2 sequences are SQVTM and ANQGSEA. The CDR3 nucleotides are TGCAGCGTACCCTCGGGACAGGGCTACGAGCAGTACTTC. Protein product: CSVPSGQGYEQYF.

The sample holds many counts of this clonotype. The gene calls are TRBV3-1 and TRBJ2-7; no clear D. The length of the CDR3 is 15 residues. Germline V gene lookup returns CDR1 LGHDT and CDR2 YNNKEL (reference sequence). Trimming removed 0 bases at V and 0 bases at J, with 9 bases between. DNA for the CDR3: TGTGCCAGCAGCCAAGATGGGCGTTTCTCCTACGAGCAGTACTTC. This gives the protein CASSQDGRFSYEQYF.

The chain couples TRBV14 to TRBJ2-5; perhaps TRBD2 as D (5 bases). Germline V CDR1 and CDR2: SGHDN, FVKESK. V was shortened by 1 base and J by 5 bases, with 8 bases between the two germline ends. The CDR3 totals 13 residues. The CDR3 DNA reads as TGTGCCAGCAGCCAAGGGACTGTGGAGACCCAGTACTTC. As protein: CASSQGTVETQYF. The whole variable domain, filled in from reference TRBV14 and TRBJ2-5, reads EAGVTQFPSHSVIEKGQTVTLRCDPISGHDNLYWYRRVMGKEIKFLLHFVKESKQDESGMPNNRFLAERTGGTYSTLKVQPAELEDSGVYFCASSQGTVETQYFGPGTRLLVL.

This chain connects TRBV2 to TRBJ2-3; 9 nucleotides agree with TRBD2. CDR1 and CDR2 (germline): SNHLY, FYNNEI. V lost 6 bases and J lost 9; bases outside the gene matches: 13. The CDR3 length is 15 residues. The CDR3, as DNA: TGTGCCAGCAGAGGACTAGCGCCGCGGCGGCAAACGCAGTATTTT. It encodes CASRGLAPRRQTQYF. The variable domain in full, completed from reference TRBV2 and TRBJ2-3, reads EPEVTQTPSHQVTQMGQEVILRCVPISNHLYFYWYRQILGQKVEFLVSFYNNEISEKSEIFDDQFSVERPDGSNFTLKIRSTKLEDSAMYFCASRGLAPRRQTQYFGPGTRLTVL.

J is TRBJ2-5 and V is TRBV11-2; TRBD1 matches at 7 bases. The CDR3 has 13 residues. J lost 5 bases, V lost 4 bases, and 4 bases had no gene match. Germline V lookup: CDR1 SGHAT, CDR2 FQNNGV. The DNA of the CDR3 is TGTGCCAGCAGCTACGGACAGGCGGAGACCCAGTACTTC. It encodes CASSYGQAETQYF.

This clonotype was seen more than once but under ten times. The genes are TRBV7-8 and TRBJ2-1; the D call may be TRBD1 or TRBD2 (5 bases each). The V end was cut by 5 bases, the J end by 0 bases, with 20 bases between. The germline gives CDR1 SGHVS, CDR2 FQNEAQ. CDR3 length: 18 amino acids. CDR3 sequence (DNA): TGTGCCAGCAGCCTCCATCTCGGGACGGCGAGCTCCTACAATGAGCAGTTCTTC. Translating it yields CASSLHLGTASSYNEQFF.

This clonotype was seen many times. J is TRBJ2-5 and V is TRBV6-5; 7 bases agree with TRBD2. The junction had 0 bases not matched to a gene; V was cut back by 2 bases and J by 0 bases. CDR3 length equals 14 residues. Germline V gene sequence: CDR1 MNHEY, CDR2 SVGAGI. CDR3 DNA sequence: TGTGCCAGCAGTTACAGCGGGGACCAAGAGACCCAGTACTTC. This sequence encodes CASSYSGDQETQYF.

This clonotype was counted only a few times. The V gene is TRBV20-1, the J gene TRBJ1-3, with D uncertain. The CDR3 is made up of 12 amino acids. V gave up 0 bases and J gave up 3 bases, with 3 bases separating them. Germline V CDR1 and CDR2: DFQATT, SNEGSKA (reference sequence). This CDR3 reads CSAREGGNTIYF. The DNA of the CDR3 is TGCAGTGCTAGAGAGGGTGGAAACACCATATATTTT.

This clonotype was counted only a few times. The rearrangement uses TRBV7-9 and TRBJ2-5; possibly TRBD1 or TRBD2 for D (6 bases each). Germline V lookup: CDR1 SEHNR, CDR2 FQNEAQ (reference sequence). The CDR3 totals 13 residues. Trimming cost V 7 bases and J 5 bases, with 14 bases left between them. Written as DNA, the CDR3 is TGTGCCAGCACCCGAGGGGGGATGGAGACCCAGTACTTC. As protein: CASTRGGMETQYF.

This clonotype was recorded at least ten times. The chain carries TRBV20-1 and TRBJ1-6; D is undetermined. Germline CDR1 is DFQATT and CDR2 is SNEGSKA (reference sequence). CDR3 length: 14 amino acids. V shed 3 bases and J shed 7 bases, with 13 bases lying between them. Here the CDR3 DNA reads TGCAGTGCTAGTTTACAGACCCAAAATTCACCCCTCCACTTT. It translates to CSASLQTQNSPLHF.

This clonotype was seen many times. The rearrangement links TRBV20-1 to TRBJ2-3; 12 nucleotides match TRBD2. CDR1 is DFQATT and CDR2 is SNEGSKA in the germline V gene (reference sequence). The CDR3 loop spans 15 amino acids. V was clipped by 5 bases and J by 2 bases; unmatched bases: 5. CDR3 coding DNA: TGCAGTGCTTCCCTAGCGGGAGGGCCCACAGATACGCAGTATTTT. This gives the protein CSASLAGGPTDTQYF.

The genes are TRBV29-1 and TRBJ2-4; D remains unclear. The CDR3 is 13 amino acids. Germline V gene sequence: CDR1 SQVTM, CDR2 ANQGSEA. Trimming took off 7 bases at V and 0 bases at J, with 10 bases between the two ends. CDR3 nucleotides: TGCAGCGCCGAAGGTCTAGCCAAAAACATTCAGTACTTC. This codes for CSAEGLAKNIQYF.